In its sample, the clone carrying this T cell receptor (beta chain) was seen many times. Antigen specificity is unknown. TCRdb re-called the RACE reads through MiXCR, storing one row per CDR3 protein. Altogether roughly 90,000 distinct CDR3 sequences are present, 9.6% being singletons, with the ten largest covering 3% to 4.5%. This sample is part of a study of human T cells and chemical hapten exposure. Whole-study context: Cases of alopecia areata, totalis or universalis occurred in a predominantly female patient group. Study-wide points: No alteration of TCRs above 1 in 1000 frequency was seen with DPC sensitization.

Time point: pre-sensitization, week 0. Regarding treatment: therapeutic diphenylcyclopropenone sensitization with weekly scalp DPC. The drawing of blood occurred before each patch test was applied. Source: whole blood, taken in connection with sensitization to the hapten diphenylcyclopropenone (DPC). The source is a woman aged 40 to 50 with alopecia areata. Some clones in this sample may be carry-over from other donors' samples.

This CDR3 reads CASSATGDRNSPLHF. CDR3 coding DNA: TGTGCCAGCTCTGCGACGGGGGACAGAAATTCACCCCTCCACTTT. The V and J genes are TRBV9 and TRBJ1-6, with TRBD1 matching 7 bases. The germline CDR1 and CDR2 sequences are SGDLS and YYNGEE. With 7 bases clipped from V and 7 bases from J, the junction kept 11 bases outside the gene matches. The CDR3 runs 15 residues.